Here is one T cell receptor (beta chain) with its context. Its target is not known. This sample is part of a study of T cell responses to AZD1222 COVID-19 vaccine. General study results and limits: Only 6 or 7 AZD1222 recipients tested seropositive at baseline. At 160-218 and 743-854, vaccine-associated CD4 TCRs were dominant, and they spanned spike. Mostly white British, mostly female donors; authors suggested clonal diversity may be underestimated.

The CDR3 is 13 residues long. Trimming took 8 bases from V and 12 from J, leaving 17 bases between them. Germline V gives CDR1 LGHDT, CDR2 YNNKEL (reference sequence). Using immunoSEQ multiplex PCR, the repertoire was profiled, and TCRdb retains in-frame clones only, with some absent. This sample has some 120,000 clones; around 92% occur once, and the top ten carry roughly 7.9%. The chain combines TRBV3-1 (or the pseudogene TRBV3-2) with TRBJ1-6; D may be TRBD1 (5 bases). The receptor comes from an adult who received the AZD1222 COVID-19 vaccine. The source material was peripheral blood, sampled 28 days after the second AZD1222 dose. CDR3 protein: CASAPGPSRPLHF. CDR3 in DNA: TGTGCCAGCGCTCCGGGACCCTCAAGACCCCTCCACTTT.